What follows are 13 T cell receptor beta chains derived from one specimen sequenced in a study of blood T cell repertoires in COVID-19 (dated by TCRdb to 2020 to 2021). Libraries were prepared through the immunoSEQ multiplex PCR assay. The table was pulled from immuneACCESS by TCRdb, which kept in-frame rearrangements only. Such tables lose some clones; where checked, under half of the loss comes from unresolved V genes, and the rest has no known cause. The sample includes 200,000 to 250,000 clones, with roughly 85% observed a single time. The top ten hold around 12% of the sample. The sequenced sample consisted of peripheral blood. The origin of the receptors is a woman aged 18-29 years who had recovered from COVID-19.

In its sample, this clone was seen a few times. The CDR3 sequence: CASSYARDIATQYF. DNA of the CDR3: TGTGCCAGCAGTTACGCCCGGGACATTGCGACCCAGTACTTC. J is TRBJ2-5 and V is TRBV6-2 or TRBV6-3; D is perhaps TRBD1 (6 bases). Trimming cost V 2 bases and J 7 bases, with 14 bases left between them. CDR1 and CDR2 (germline): MNHEY, SVGEGT. The CDR3 contains 14 residues.

The rearrangement uses TRBV7-3 and TRBJ1-6; TRBD1 aligns across 8 bases. Germline V gene lookup returns CDR1 SGHTA and CDR2 FQGTGA. V shed 4 bases, J shed 10 bases, and the junction held 6 bases outside the gene matches. CDR3 length: 14 residues. The CDR3 loop reads CASSSGQVGSPLHF. CDR3 nucleotides: TGTGCCAGCAGCTCGGGACAGGTGGGGTCACCCCTCCACTTT. Using reference TRBV7-3 and TRBJ1-6 for the parts outside the CDR3, the full variable domain is GAGVSQTPSNKVTEKGKYVELRCDPISGHTALYWYRQSLGQGPEFLIYFQGTGAADDSGLPNDRFFAVRPEGSVSTLKIQRTERGDSAVYLCASSSGQVGSPLHFGNGTRLTVT.

The CDR3: CASSQSAGAGGNNEQFF. The CDR3 DNA is TGCGCCAGCAGCCAAAGCGCGGGGGCGGGAGGTAACAATGAGCAGTTCTTC. The chain uses TRBV4-3 and TRBJ2-1; TRBD2 agrees at 8 bases. The CDR3 has 17 residues. J was trimmed by 5 bases and V by 2 bases; bases with no gene match: 11. The germline V gene encodes CDR1 LGHNA and CDR2 YSLEER.

The chain uses TRBV5-6 and TRBJ2-4, with TRBD2 matching 9 bases. This CDR3 region has 17 residues. Germline values: CDR1 SGHDT, CDR2 YYEEEE. Unmatched junction bases numbered 5, after V lost 1 base and J lost 0 bases. The CDR3 protein is CASSLWASGIAKNIQYF. The CDR3 DNA reads TGTGCCAGCAGCTTGTGGGCTAGCGGGATAGCCAAAAACATTCAGTACTTC. The full variable domain, in which reference TRBV5-6 and TRBJ2-4 provide the parts outside the CDR3, is DAGVTQSPTHLIKTRGQQVTLRCSPKSGHDTVSWYQQALGQGPQFIFQYYEEEERQRGNFPDRFSGHQFPNYSSELNVNALLLGDSALYLCASSLWASGIAKNIQYFGAGTRLSVL.

This clone was observed once. This chain uses TRBV30 with TRBJ1-1; 7 nucleotides align to TRBD1. Germline V gene data show CDR1 as GTSNPN and CDR2 as SVGIG (reference sequence). CDR3 length: 14 amino acids. Germline trimming cut 8 bases from V and 1 base from J; bases unmatched to any gene: 10. Here the CDR3 DNA reads TGTGCCAGTAACAATTACAGGGGGAACACTGAAGCTTTCTTT. Translating gives CASNNYRGNTEAFF.

The chain recombines TRBV5-1 with TRBJ1-2; TRBD1 matches 8 bases. The germline gives CDR1 SGHRS, CDR2 YFSETQ. V was clipped by 7 bases and J by 5 bases; unmatched bases: 10. This CDR3 spans 14 amino acids. The CDR3 bases are TGCGCCAGCGCGACCCCGGGACAGGAATATGGCTACACCTTC. The encoded protein is CASATPGQEYGYTF.

CDR3 in amino acids: CASSDQNSPLHF. CDR3 sequence (DNA): TGTGCCAGCAGCGATCAAAATTCACCCCTCCACTTT. The chain combines TRBV9 with TRBJ1-6; D ambiguous. V was clipped by 3 bases and J by 7 bases, with 5 bases between them. The CDR3 totals 12 residues. Per germline, CDR1 SGDLS and CDR2 YYNGEE.

The chain has TRBV5-4 and TRBJ1-5; D is ambiguous. This CDR3 region has 14 residues. Germline V gene sequence: CDR1 SGHNT, CDR2 YYREEE (reference sequence). Trimming cost V 4 bases and J 4 bases, with 12 bases left between them. The CDR3 spells CASSLEGENQPQHF. In DNA form, the CDR3 reads TGTGCCAGCAGCCTTGAGGGAGAAAATCAGCCCCAGCATTTT.

This rearrangement joins TRBV6-7 to TRBJ2-7; D is ambiguous. TRBV6-7 is assigned to the ORF class and has an uncertain function. This CDR3 is built from 15 residues. The ends were cut back, 0 bases at V and 2 bases at J, with 11 bases in the middle. In DNA, the CDR3 is TGTGCCAGCAGTTACTCGGGCAGTCCCCCCTACGAGCAGTACTTC. Amino acids: CASSYSGSPPYEQYF.

A few counts support this clone. This chain connects TRBV5-8 to TRBJ2-7, with 7 nucleotides matching TRBD2. Germline V gives CDR1 SGHTS, CDR2 YDEGEE. The CDR3 runs 13 residues. The V segment lost 6 bases and the J segment 6 bases; nucleotides outside the gene matches: 9. The CDR3 reads CASTPGEGSEQYF. Here the CDR3 DNA reads TGTGCCAGCACCCCGGGGGAGGGTTCCGAGCAGTACTTC.

The chain employs TRBV19 and TRBJ1-1; D unresolved. Germline V gene lookup returns CDR1 LNHDA and CDR2 SQIVND (reference sequence). V was cut by 0 bases and J by 5 bases, with 7 bases left in between. The CDR3 loop spans 13 amino acids. The CDR3, as DNA: TGTGCCAGTAGTATAGATGGAGGTACTGAAGCTTTCTTT. It encodes CASSIDGGTEAFF.

This chain uses TRBV9 with TRBJ2-1; 7 nucleotides line up with TRBD1. Germline V gene data show CDR1 as SGDLS and CDR2 as YYNGEE. The CDR3 loop spans 15 amino acids. V shed 1 base, J shed 10 bases, and the junction held 11 bases outside the gene matches. Written as DNA, the CDR3 is TGTGCCAGCAGCGTATTCGACACAGGGGCCGGCGAGCAGTTCTTC. As protein: CASSVFDTGAGEQFF.

This clone was detected ten times or more. The CDR3 spells CASRREPPYEQYF. DNA for the CDR3: TGTGCCAGCAGGCGGGAGCCTCCCTACGAGCAGTACTTC. J is TRBJ2-7 and V is TRBV2, with 7 positions matching TRBD2. Per germline, CDR1 SNHLY and CDR2 FYNNEI. Trimming took 6 bases from V and 2 from J; bases not matched to a gene: 4. This CDR3 spans 13 amino acids.